A selection of T cell receptor beta chains follows, all from one sample in a study of long-term antiretroviral therapy in people with HIV. Profiling relied on immunoSEQ multiplex PCR, and the TCRdb table lists in-frame clones only, not all of them. Among 20,000 or so clones, about 80% were seen once, and the ten largest hold about 4.6%. Material: unsorted PBMCs, obtained 5.9 years after starting antiretroviral therapy. The source is a young man with HIV. CDR3s include the opening cysteine and the closing phenylalanine or tryptophan. A D gene is named only where the DNA matches it firmly. Clone size is not always given. Where it is, it says once, few, many or a class for expanded clones.

NA	13	TRBV28	TRBJ2-3	once	TGTGCCAGCAGTTTATACTCCGCAGATACGCAGTATTTT	CASSLYSADTQYF
TRBD2	17	TRBV4-3	TRBJ2-1	NA	TGCGCCAGCAGCCAAGACGTTAGCGGGGGGGCCTACAATGAGCAGTTCTTC	CASSQDVSGGAYNEQFF
NA	14	TRBV7-3	TRBJ1-1	few	TGTGCCAGCAGCTTAAGTCCTCTGAACACTGAAGCTTTCTTT	CASSLSPLNTEAFF
NA	14	TRBV6-5	TRBJ2-1	NA	TGTGCCAGCAGTTACTTCGGACGGTCGCTCGAGCAGTTCTTC	CASSYFGRSLEQFF
TRBD1	15	TRBV5-4	TRBJ1-4	NA	TGTGCCAGCAGCGCTTCGACAGGGACTAATGAAAAACTGTTTTTT	CASSASTGTNEKLFF
TRBD2	15	TRBV5-1	TRBJ2-7	NA	TGCGCCAGCAGCTCTCGGGTAGCGGGATTCAACGAGCAGTACTTC	CASSSRVAGFNEQYF
NA	15	TRBV29-1	TRBJ2-7	NA	TGCAGCGTTGAAGGTTGGGCCAGAAACTCCTACGAGCAGTACTTC	CSVEGWARNSYEQYF
TRBD1	15	TRBV10-3	TRBJ2-1	once	TGTGCCATCAGTGGGGGACAGAGCTCCTACAATGAGCAGTTCTTC	CAISGGQSSYNEQFF
NA	12	TRBV7-9	TRBJ2-7	NA	TGTGCCAGCAGCACCGAGCCCTACGAGCAGTACTTC	CASSTEPYEQYF
NA	15	TRBV6-1	TRBJ1-4	NA	TGTGCCAGCAGTGAAGAGGGCAGGAATAATGAAAAACTGTTTTTT	CASSEEGRNNEKLFF
NA	18	TRBV21-1	TRBJ2-7	NA	TGTGCCAGCAGCTATAAGGGTATGGGGGGGCGCGTCGGCTACGAGCAGTACTTC	CASSYKGMGGRVGYEQYF
NA	13	TRBV7-2	TRBJ2-2	NA	TGTGCCAGCAATAGGGATAACACCGGGGAGCTGTTTTTT	CASNRDNTGELFF
TRBD1	16	TRBV7-2	TRBJ2-2	NA	TGTGCCAGCATGCCTACAGGGGGCGTAAACACCGGGGAGCTGTTTTTT	CASMPTGGVNTGELFF
NA	14	TRBV25-1	TRBJ1-6	NA	TGTGCCAGCAGTGAGTGGCAGACTAATTCACCCCTCCACTTT	CASSEWQTNSPLHF
NA	15	TRBV5-1	TRBJ1-1	NA	TGCGCCAGCAGCCTCAACACGGCAACGAACACTGAAGCTTTCTTT	CASSLNTATNTEAFF
TRBD1	15	TRBV28	TRBJ2-3	NA	TGTGCCAGTACCCCTCCGGGACAGGGAACAGATACGCAGTATTTT	CASTPPGQGTDTQYF
NA	15	TRBV5-6	TRBJ2-4	NA	TGTGCCAGCACCCGGGACACCTTAGCCAAAAACATTCAGTACTTC	CASTRDTLAKNIQYF
NA	13	TRBV7-2	TRBJ1-2	NA	TGTGCCAGCAGCTTAGAAGGGGGTTATGGCTACACCTTC	CASSLEGGYGYTF
TRBD2	15	TRBV4-2	TRBJ2-3	medium-sized	TGTGCCAGCAGCCAAGATCGGGGGGGCCCAGATACGCAGTATTTT	CASSQDRGGPDTQYF
NA	14	TRBV7-2	TRBJ2-1	NA	TGTGCCAGCAGCTCATACGGTTCCTACAATGAGCAGTTCTTC	CASSSYGSYNEQFF
NA	15	TRBV4-3	TRBJ1-2	NA	TGCGCCAGCAGCCAAGAGAGGGCGTTTAACTATGGCTACACCTTC	CASSQERAFNYGYTF
NA	11	TRBV6-5	TRBJ2-7	few	TGTGCCAGCAGCCAGGGGAACCAGCAGTACTTC	CASSQGNQQYF
TRBD1	16	TRBV7-3	TRBJ1-1	NA	TGTGCCAGCAGCTTCCGACAGGGGGCGTCGGACACTGAAGCTTTCTTT	CASSFRQGASDTEAFF
TRBD2	15	TRBV4-1	TRBJ2-1	NA	TGCGCCAGCAGCCAGACTAGCGGGGGGGTCGATGAGCAGTTCTTC	CASSQTSGGVDEQFF
NA	13	TRBV5-4	TRBJ1-2	NA	TGTGCCAGCAGCGTACCGGGCCCTGGGGGCTACACCTTC	CASSVPGPGGYTF
NA	13	TRBV2	TRBJ2-2	few	TGTGCCAGCAGTGAATGGGCAGCCGGGGAGCTGTTTTTT	CASSEWAAGELFF
NA	19	TRBV9	TRBJ2-5	NA	TGTGCCAGCAGCGTAAGTTTCTCGCGGCCCCCATCACGGGAAGAGACCCAGTACTTC	CASSVSFSRPPSREETQYF
TRBD1	17	TRBV4-1	TRBJ2-2	NA	TGCGCCAGCAGCCAAGACGTAGGACAGGTCAATACCGGGGAGCTGTTTTTT	CASSQDVGQVNTGELFF
NA	13	TRBV4-3	TRBJ2-3	NA	TGCGCCAGCAGCCAAGGGGGTCGGGATACGCAGTATTTT	CASSQGGRDTQYF
NA	16	TRBV2	TRBJ1-4	NA	TGTGCCAGCAGTGACATTAGCGGGTTCCCGGAGGAAAAACTGTTTTTT	CASSDISGFPEEKLFF
NA	16	TRBV5-4	TRBJ1-1	few	TGTGCCAGCAGCCCCGGACAGTCCTCGCCCAACACTGAAGCTTTCTTT	CASSPGQSSPNTEAFF
NA	14	TRBV7-3	TRBJ1-1	NA	TGTGCCAGCAGCAAAGATTTCACGAACACTGAAGCTTTCTTT	CASSKDFTNTEAFF
TRBD2	14	TRBV5-4	TRBJ2-2	NA	TGTGCCAGCAGCTGGACTAGAACCACCGGGGAGCTGTTTTTT	CASSWTRTTGELFF
NA	14	TRBV7-3	TRBJ1-1	NA	TGTGCCAGCAGCTTAAGGGGCAAGAACACTGAAGCTTTCTTT	CASSLRGKNTEAFF
NA	14	TRBV5-1	TRBJ1-4	NA	TGCGCCAGCAGCTTACAGGGCACTAATGAAAAACTGTTTTTT	CASSLQGTNEKLFF
NA	15	TRBV28	TRBJ1-4	NA	TGTGCCAGCAGTTCTCAAGGGTTCGAAAATGAAAAACTGTTTTTT	CASSSQGFENEKLFF
NA	13	TRBV27	TRBJ2-2	NA	TGTGCCAGCAGTTTTGGAGCATTCGGGGAGCTGTTTTTT	CASSFGAFGELFF
TRBD2	12	TRBV19	TRBJ2-7	NA	TGTGCCAGGGGCGGACTAGTCTACGAGCAGTACTTC	CARGGLVYEQYF
NA	16	TRBV1	TRBJ2-5	NA	TGCACCAGCAGCCCACCCCACTCGGAAGAGGAAGAGACCCAGTACTTC	CTSSPPHSEEEETQYF
NA	17	TRBV28	TRBJ1-5	NA	TGTGCCAGCAGTTTTCCTTCCCGGCGGTATAGCAATCAGCCCCAGCATTTT	CASSFPSRRYSNQPQHF
NA	13	TRBV18	TRBJ1-5	few	TGTGCCAGCTCACCGAACCCCAATCAGCCCCAGCATTTT	CASSPNPNQPQHF
NA	14	TRBV27	TRBJ1-1	NA	TGTGCCAGCAGTTTATCGGGGGGAAACACTGAAGCTTTCTTT	CASSLSGGNTEAFF
NA	16	TRBV4-3	TRBJ2-1	NA	TGCGCCAGCAGCCAAGCCCAGCCCGTCCTTTTCAATGAGCAGTTCTTC	CASSQAQPVLFNEQFF
TRBD1	15	TRBV13	TRBJ2-3	NA	TGTGCCAGCAGCCCCAGGACAGGGATCACAGATACGCAGTATTTT	CASSPRTGITDTQYF
TRBD2	18	TRBV5-6	TRBJ2-3	NA	TGTGCCAGCAGCTTGCCTCTAGCGGGGGCGAAATTCACAGATACGCAGTATTTT	CASSLPLAGAKFTDTQYF
NA	15	TRBV6-1	TRBJ2-6	NA	TGTGCCAGCAGTGAATTCGGCTCTGGGGCCAACGTCCTGACTTTC	CASSEFGSGANVLTF
NA	13	TRBV30	TRBJ2-5	NA	TGTGCCTGGGCCTGGACTGCCCAAGAGACCCAGTACTTC	CAWAWTAQETQYF
NA	13	TRBV7-8	TRBJ1-2	NA	TGTGCCAGCAGCTTAGATACTAACTATGGCTACACCTTC	CASSLDTNYGYTF
TRBD1	15	TRBV28	TRBJ1-2	few	TGTGCCAGCAGTTCCCCCGGGACAGGCAACTATGGCTACACCTTC	CASSSPGTGNYGYTF
TRBD2	13	TRBV11-2	TRBJ2-5	NA	TGTGCCAGCAGCAAGGGGCGGGAGCGGACCCAGTACTTC	CASSKGRERTQYF
NA	16	TRBV7-2	TRBJ1-4	once	TGTGCCAGCAGCTCGCCCCCGGGACGGATTAATGAAAAACTGTTTTTT	CASSSPPGRINEKLFF
NA	17	TRBV7-2	TRBJ2-1	NA	TGTGCCAGCAGCTTCCGATTAGCGGAGGCTTTATACAATGAGCAGTTCTTC	CASSFRLAEALYNEQFF
NA	13	TRBV18	TRBJ1-5	few	TGTGCCAGCTCACCAGAAAGCAATCAGCCCCAGCATTTT	CASSPESNQPQHF
TRBD2	15	TRBV11-3	TRBJ2-1	NA	TGTGCCAGCAGCACTCGGACTAGCGGGAAAAATGAGCAGTTCTTC	CASSTRTSGKNEQFF
NA	17	TRBV28	TRBJ2-3	NA	TGTGCCAGCAGAAGTTCCGGCGGGACGTGGAGCACAGATACGCAGTATTTT	CASRSSGGTWSTDTQYF